These 6 T cell receptor beta chains were all obtained from the same sample, sequenced in a study of identical twins. TCRdb redid the calling of the 5' RACE reads with MiXCR, one entry per CDR3 protein. The sample lists 1.5 million to 2 million distinct CDR3 sequences, less than 35% occurring once. The sample taken for sequencing was cord blood. Receptors originate from a newborn girl in good health.

Only a few counts were recorded for this clonotype. The CDR3 loop is CASSSRWLGTDTQYF. CDR3 sequence (DNA): TGTGCCAGCAGCTCCCGTTGGCTAGGCACAGATACGCAGTATTTT. This chain uses TRBV11-1 with TRBJ2-3, with unresolved D. The germline gives CDR1 SGHAT, CDR2 FQDESV (reference sequence). Trimming stripped 4 bases from V and 1 base from J, with 12 bases between. CDR3 length: 15 amino acids.

The rearrangement links TRBV21-1 to TRBJ2-3. TRBV21-1 represents a pseudogene. This CDR3 contains 10 residues. The CDR3 DNA reads as TGTGCCACAAAAGGGGATACGCAGTATTTT. As protein: CATKGDTQYF.

This clonotype was detected a few times. V usage is TRBV20-1 and J usage is TRBJ2-7, with 10 nucleotides matching TRBD2. Per the germline V gene, CDR1 is DFQATT and CDR2 is SNEGSKA (reference sequence). V was pared by 1 base and J by 10 bases, with 7 bases of the junction left unmatched. This CDR3 comprises 13 residues. The CDR3 nucleotides are TGCAGTGCTAGAGTCGGGACTAGCGATGTCCAGTACTTC. Its translation: CSARVGTSDVQYF.

This chain links TRBV29-1 with TRBJ2-7; D gene uncertain. The V and J ends lost 6 bases and 4 bases respectively, with 19 bases between them. In germline, CDR1 is SQVTM, CDR2 ANQGSEA. The CDR3 runs to 14 residues. CDR3 DNA: TGCAGCGTCGCGCTTTGGACCTCCGTATACGAGCAGTACTTC. Its translation: CSVALWTSVYEQYF.

The chain joins TRBV5-1 to TRBJ2-7, with TRBD2 matching 12 bases. The CDR3 length is 15 residues. From germline, CDR1 is SGHRS and CDR2 YFSETQ. V shed 8 bases and J 7 bases; nucleotides not matched to a gene: 13. This CDR3 reads CARSPGTSGYNEQYF. The CDR3 coding sequence is TGCGCCAGAAGCCCGGGGACTAGCGGGTACAATGAGCAGTACTTC.

The chain joins TRBV5-1 to TRBJ2-7, with 12 bases aligning to TRBD2. Germline V CDR1 and CDR2: SGHRS, YFSETQ. The CDR3 is 19 amino acids. Germline trimming cut 1 base from V and 4 bases from J; bases unmatched to any gene: 15. CDR3 protein: CASSLIFGTSGSRRYEQYF. The CDR3 region has the DNA TGCGCCAGCAGCTTGATTTTCGGGACTAGCGGGTCGAGGAGGTACGAGCAGTACTTC.